What follows is one TCR beta chain and its context. The record originates from a study of blood T cell repertoires in COVID-19. V was trimmed by 8 bases and J by 3 bases, leaving 22 bases between them. Germline V gene data show CDR1 as LNHDA and CDR2 as SQIVND (reference sequence). CDR3 size: 16 residues. Sequencing used immunoSEQ multiplex PCR; TCRdb keeps in-frame clones, though not all of them. The sample gives 250,000 to 350,000 clones, about 89% of which show up once; 5% to 7.5% is in the top ten. The V gene is TRBV19, the J gene TRBJ1-1, with a weak D call TRBD1 (6 bases). This TCR came from a man younger than 35 who had recovered from COVID-19. Specimen: peripheral blood. The CDR3 is CASVYRVDRVYTEAFF. The CDR3 DNA reads TGTGCCAGTGTTTACAGGGTGGACCGAGTTTACACTGAAGCTTTCTTT.